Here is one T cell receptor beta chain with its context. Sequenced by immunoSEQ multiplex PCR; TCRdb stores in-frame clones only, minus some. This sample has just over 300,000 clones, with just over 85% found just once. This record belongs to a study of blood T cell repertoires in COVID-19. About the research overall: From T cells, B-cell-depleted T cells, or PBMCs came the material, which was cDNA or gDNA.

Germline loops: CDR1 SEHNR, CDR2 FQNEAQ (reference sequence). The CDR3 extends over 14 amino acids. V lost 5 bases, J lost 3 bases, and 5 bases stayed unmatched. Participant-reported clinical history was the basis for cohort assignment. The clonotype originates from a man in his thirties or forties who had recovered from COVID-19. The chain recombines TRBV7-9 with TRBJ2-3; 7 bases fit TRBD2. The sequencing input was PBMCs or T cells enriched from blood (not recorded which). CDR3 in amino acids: CASSPSGATDTQYF. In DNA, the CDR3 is TGTGCCAGCAGCCCGAGCGGGGCAACAGATACGCAGTATTTT.